This TCR beta chain was sequenced in a study of blood T cell repertoires in COVID-19 (dated by TCRdb to 2018 to 2021). Regarding the research as a whole: The collaborator samples originated in the United States, Italy and Spain and spanned the acute and convalescent phases of COVID-19. The material from the prospective study consisted of cDNA or gDNA derived from T cells, B-cell-depleted T cells, or PBMCs. Where HLA class I and class II types were available, the types were taken from metadata supplied by the sample provider, not from assay-based typing. The sample metadata nearly always contained a de-identified subject ID, COVID-19 status, age in years and sex. The repertoires were released in a freely available public database intended as a resource for research on the immune response to SARS-CoV-2. The dataset comprised deeply sampled blood TCRbeta repertoires from subjects exposed to, actively infected with, or recovered from COVID-19. Samples came from the ongoing ImmuneRACE study (first 160 participants) plus 1,254 subjects from 6 global collaborators. Overall results and qualifications from the work: How much clinical and demographic metadata was included differed by source and by participant, and the metadata was provided uncurated.

Inclusive of the bounding cysteine and phenylalanine, the CDR3 is 19 residues long. Of all the DNA, just the CDR3 is kept, 57 bases in frame from base 1. Taken from the germline V gene (reference sequence), the CDR1 and CDR2 loops are LNHNV and YYDKDF. The junction shows trimming of 3 bases on V and 1 base on J, and the gene matches do not reach 12 bases of it. The immunoSEQ Assay, a bias-controlled multiplex PCR, was used to amplify TCRbeta CDR3 regions from genomic DNA. Turning to the authors' computational methods: The number of nucleated cells in each sample was estimated by amplification of reference gene primers within the assay. To quantify the absolute abundance of each unique TCRbeta CDR3 rearrangement, sequence reads were collapsed and filtered. For each sample, productive Simpson clonality was calculated as the square root of Simpson's diversity index across productive rearrangements. TCRdb limited this immuneACCESS table to in-frame rearrangements with V and J called. A share of clones is missing; checked studies link under half to unresolved V genes, and the rest is unexplained. The V and J calls and the clone size are those of that table, but D and trimming were determined from the DNA. In all, the sample holds tens of thousands of clones, and less than 95% of those were seen once. Around 0.47% of the sample is held by the ten biggest clonotypes.

At one collaborating source in Seattle, patients were enrolled during active infection and were followed longitudinally through the course of disease. Collaborating institutions collected whole blood in K2EDTA tubes following their own protocols. For TCRbeta analysis, collaborators shipped samples as frozen whole blood, isolated PBMCs, or DNA extracted from either of those sample types. A note on this clone: Its recognized antigen is unknown. Base quality data are lacking; no much larger clone is found one base away.

The source is a man aged 50 to 60 with COVID-19, enrolled during active disease. Sequencing was done on a sample of peripheral blood. This sequence uses TRBV15 and TRBJ1-6; 7 nucleotides in the junction match TRBD1. This receptor carries the CDR3 CATSSNAGGPASYNSPLHF. DNA sequence: TGTGCCACCAGCAGCAACGCAGGGGGACCAGCGTCCTATAATTCACCCCTCCACTTT.